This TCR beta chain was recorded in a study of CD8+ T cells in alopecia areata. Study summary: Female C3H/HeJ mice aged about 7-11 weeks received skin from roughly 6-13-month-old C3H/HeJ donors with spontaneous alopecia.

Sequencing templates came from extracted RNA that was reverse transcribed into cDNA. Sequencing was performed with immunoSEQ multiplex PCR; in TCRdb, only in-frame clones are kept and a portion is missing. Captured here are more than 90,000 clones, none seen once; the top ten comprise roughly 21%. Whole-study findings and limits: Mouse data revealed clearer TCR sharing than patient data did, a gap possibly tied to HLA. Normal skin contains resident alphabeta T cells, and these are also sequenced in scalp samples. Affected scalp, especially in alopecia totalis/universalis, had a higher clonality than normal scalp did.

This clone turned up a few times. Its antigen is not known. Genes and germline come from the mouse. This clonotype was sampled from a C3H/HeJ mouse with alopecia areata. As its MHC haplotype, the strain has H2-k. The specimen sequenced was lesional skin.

CDR3: CASGVSNYAEQFF. CDR3 DNA (partial): TGTGCCAGCGGTGTTTCAAACTATGCT. V gene TRBV13-2 combines with J gene TRBJ2-1; D unresolved. The read ends 4 residues early relative to the CDR3; the germline J gene fills the gap. CDR3 length: 13 residues. Germline V gives CDR1 NNHNN, CDR2 SYGAGS (reference sequence). With 3 bases removed from V and 1 base from J, the gap between germline ends came to 5 bases.